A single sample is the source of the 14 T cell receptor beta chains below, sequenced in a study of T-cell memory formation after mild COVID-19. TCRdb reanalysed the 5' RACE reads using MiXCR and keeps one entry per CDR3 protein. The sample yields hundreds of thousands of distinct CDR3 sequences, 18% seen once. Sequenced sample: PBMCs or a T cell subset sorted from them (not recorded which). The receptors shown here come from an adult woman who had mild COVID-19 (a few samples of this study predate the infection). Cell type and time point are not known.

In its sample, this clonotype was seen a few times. The DNA of the CDR3 is TGTGCCAGCAGCTTAGATACGAGGGGCCCCTACCGCCAGTTCTTC. Translation gives CASSLDTRGPYRQFF. The rearrangement links TRBV11-2 to TRBJ2-1; D could derive from TRBD1 or TRBD2 (5 bases each). CDR1 is SGHAT and CDR2 is FQNNGV in the germline V gene. Trimming took 0 bases from V and 13 from J, leaving 19 bases between them. The CDR3 totals 15 residues.

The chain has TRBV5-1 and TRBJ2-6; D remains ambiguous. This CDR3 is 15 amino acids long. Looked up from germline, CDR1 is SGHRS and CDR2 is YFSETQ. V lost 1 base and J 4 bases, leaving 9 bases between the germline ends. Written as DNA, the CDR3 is TGCGCCAGCAGCTTGATGCCCACCGGGGCCAACGTCCTGACTTTC. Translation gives CASSLMPTGANVLTF.

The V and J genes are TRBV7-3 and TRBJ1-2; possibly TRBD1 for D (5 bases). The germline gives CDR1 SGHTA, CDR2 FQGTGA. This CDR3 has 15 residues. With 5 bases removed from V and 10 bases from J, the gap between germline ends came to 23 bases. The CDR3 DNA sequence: TGTGCCAGCAGCCAACGAGGAGCAGGGACGGATGTCTACACCTTC. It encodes CASSQRGAGTDVYTF.

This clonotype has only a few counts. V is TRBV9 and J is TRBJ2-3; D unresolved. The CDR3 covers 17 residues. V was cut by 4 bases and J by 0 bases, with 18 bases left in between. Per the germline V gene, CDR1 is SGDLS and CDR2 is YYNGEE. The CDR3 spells CASSSSPYVVSTDTQYF. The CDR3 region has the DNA TGTGCCAGCAGCTCATCGCCGTACGTCGTGAGCACAGATACGCAGTATTTT.

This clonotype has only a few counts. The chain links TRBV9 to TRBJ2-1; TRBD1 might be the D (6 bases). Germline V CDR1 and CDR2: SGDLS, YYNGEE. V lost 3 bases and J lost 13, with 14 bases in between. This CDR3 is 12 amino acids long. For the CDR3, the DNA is TGTGCCAGCAGCGACACAGGGTTCCCTCAGTTCTTC. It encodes CASSDTGFPQFF.

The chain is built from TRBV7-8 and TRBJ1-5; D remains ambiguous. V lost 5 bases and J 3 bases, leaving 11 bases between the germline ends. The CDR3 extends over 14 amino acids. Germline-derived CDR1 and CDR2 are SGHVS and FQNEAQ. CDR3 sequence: CASSPGRDNQPQHF. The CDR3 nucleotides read TGTGCCAGCAGCCCCGGCCGGGACAATCAGCCCCAGCATTTT.

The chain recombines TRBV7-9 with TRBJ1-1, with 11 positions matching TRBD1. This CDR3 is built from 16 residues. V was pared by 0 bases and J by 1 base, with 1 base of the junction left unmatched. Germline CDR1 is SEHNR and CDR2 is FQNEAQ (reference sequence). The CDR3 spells CASSLAGTGGNTEAFF. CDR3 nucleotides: TGTGCCAGCAGCTTAGCTGGGACAGGGGGGAACACTGAAGCTTTCTTT.

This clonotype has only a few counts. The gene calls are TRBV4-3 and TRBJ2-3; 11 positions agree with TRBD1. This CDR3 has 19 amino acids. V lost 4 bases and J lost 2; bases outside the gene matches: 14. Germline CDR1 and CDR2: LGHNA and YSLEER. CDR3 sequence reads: CASSPGQGAYSADTDTQYF. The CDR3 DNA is TGCGCCAGCAGCCCAGGACAGGGGGCGTATTCCGCCGACACAGATACGCAGTATTTT.

CDR3 sequence (DNA): TGTGCCAGCAGCCACACCGGGACTAGCGGGACGGTCGGGGAGCTGTTTTTT. Translating gives CASSHTGTSGTVGELFF. The V and J genes are TRBV6-2 or TRBV6-3 and TRBJ2-2; 13 nucleotides match TRBD2. Germline CDR1 and CDR2: MNHEY and SVGEGT. V shed 6 bases, J shed 7 bases, and the junction held 11 bases outside the gene matches. The CDR3 extends over 17 amino acids.

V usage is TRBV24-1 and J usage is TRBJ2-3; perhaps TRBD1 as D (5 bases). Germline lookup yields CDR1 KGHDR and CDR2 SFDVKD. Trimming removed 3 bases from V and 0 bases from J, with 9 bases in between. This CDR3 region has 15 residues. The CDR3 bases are TGTGCCACCAGTGATCCGACAGCCAGCACAGATACGCAGTATTTT. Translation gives CATSDPTASTDTQYF.

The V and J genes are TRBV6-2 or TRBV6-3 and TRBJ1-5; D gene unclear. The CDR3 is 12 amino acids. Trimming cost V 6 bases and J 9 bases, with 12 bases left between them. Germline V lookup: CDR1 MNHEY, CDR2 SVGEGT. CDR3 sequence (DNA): TGTGCCAGCAGCCTTCGGGTCCTGCCCCAGCATTTT. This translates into CASSLRVLPQHF.

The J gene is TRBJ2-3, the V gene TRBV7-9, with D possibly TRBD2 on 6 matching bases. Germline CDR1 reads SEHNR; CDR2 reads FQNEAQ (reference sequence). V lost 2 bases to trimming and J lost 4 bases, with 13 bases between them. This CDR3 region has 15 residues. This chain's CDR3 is CASSLQVGGADTQYF. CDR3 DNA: TGTGCCAGCAGCTTACAAGTGGGAGGCGCAGATACGCAGTATTTT.

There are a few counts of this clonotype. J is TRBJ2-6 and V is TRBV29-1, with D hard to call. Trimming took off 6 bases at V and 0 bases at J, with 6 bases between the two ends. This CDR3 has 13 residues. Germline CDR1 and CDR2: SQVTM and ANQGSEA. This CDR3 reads CSVSDSGANVLTF. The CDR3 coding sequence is TGCAGCGTATCCGACTCTGGGGCCAACGTCCTGACTTTC.

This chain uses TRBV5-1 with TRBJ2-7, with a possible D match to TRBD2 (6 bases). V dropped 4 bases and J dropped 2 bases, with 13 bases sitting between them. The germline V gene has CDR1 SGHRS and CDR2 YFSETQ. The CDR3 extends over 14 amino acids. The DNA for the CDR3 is TGCGCCAGCAGCATCGAGACTAGGACCTACGAGCAGTACTTC. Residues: CASSIETRTYEQYF.